This passage covers 17 T cell receptor beta chains from one sample sequenced in a study of blood T cell repertoires in COVID-19. Using immunoSEQ multiplex PCR, the repertoire was profiled, and TCRdb retains in-frame clones only, with some absent. The top ten clones hold around 15% of a sample with 95,000 to 150,000 clones, 80% of them seen once. Specimen: peripheral blood. These receptors were taken from a man in his 60s with active or convalescent COVID-19.

V gene TRBV5-3 combines with J gene TRBJ2-3; 8 bases line up with TRBD1. TRBV5-3 is an open reading frame, and its role is uncertain. The V and J ends lost 4 bases and 2 bases, in that order; junction bases with no gene match: 12. The length of the CDR3 is 17 residues. The CDR3 coding sequence is TGTGCCAGAAGCATTACTCACAGGGGGGTATCCACAGATACGCAGTATTTT. Amino acid sequence: CARSITHRGVSTDTQYF.

The chain has TRBV28 and TRBJ1-4; D unclear. The CDR3 spans 15 residues. The germline CDR1 and CDR2 sequences are MDHEN and SYDVKM. Trimming removed 3 bases at V and 3 bases at J, with 11 bases between. The CDR3 sequence: CASSFGPISNEKLFF. The DNA for the CDR3 is TGTGCCAGCAGTTTTGGGCCCATCTCTAATGAAAAACTGTTTTTT. The whole variable domain, remainder taken from reference TRBV28 and TRBJ1-4, is DVKVTQSSRYLVKRTGEKVFLECVQDMDHENMFWYRQDPGLGLRLIYFSYDVKMKEKGDIPEGYSVSREKKERFSLILESASTNQTSMYLCASSFGPISNEKLFFGSGTQLSVL.

This rearrangement joins TRBV5-4 to TRBJ2-7; D is ambiguous. Trimming took off 0 bases at V and 0 bases at J, with 10 bases between the two ends. Germline V gives CDR1 SGHNT, CDR2 YYREEE (reference sequence). The CDR3 contains 15 residues. CDR3 loop: CASSLDPRSSYEQYF. The CDR3 nucleotides are TGTGCCAGCAGCTTGGATCCCCGGAGCTCCTACGAGCAGTACTTC. The variable domain in full, with the rest retrieved from reference TRBV5-4 and TRBJ2-7, is ETGVTQSPTHLIKTRGQQVTLRCSSQSGHNTVSWYQQALGQGPQFIFQYYREEENGRGNFPPRFSGLQFPNYSSELNVNALELDDSALYLCASSLDPRSSYEQYFGPGTRLTVT.

A single count supports this clone. The V call is TRBV4-2, the J call TRBJ2-7; the D gene is possibly TRBD2 (7 bases). This CDR3 has 17 amino acids. Germline CDR1 LGHNA, CDR2 YNFKEQ. V lost 0 bases, J lost 2 bases, and 17 bases lay in between. CDR3 sequence reads: CASSQDRGGGGAYEQYF. CDR3 DNA sequence: TGTGCCAGCAGCCAAGATAGGGGAGGGGGAGGGGCCTACGAGCAGTACTTC.

V is TRBV4-2 and J is TRBJ1-6; 8 nucleotides match TRBD1. Germline CDR1 reads LGHNA; CDR2 reads YNFKEQ. The CDR3 length is 15 residues. With 0 bases clipped from V and 8 bases from J, the junction kept 3 bases outside the gene matches. The CDR3: CASSQEGQAYSPLHF. CDR3 nucleotides: TGTGCCAGCAGCCAAGAGGGACAGGCATATTCACCCCTCCACTTT.

The sample holds one count of this clone. The chain carries TRBV5-1 and TRBJ2-7, with D possibly TRBD2 on 6 matching bases. The CDR3 has 14 residues. V gave up 4 bases and J gave up 3 bases, with 14 bases separating them. The germline CDR1 and CDR2 sequences are SGHRS and YFSETQ. CDR3 loop: CASSIGTFNYEQYF. DNA for the CDR3: TGCGCCAGCAGCATCGGGACTTTCAACTACGAGCAGTACTTC.

The chain has TRBV4-1 and TRBJ1-6; 9 nucleotides agree with TRBD1. CDR1 and CDR2 (germline): MGHRA, YSYEKL. With V trimmed by 3 bases and J by 8 bases, 5 bases remained unmatched. The CDR3 loop spans 15 amino acids. The CDR3 DNA sequence: TGCGCCAGCAGCCAGGCTTGGACAGGGGATTCACCCCTCCACTTT. Residues: CASSQAWTGDSPLHF.

CDR3 coding DNA: TGTGCCAGCAGCACGCACCCACGACAGGGGGGGGTGGAGACCCAGTACTTC. It is translated as CASSTHPRQGGVETQYF. The V and J genes are TRBV7-3 and TRBJ2-5, with 9 bases identical to TRBD1. The germline V gene encodes CDR1 SGHTA and CDR2 FQGTGA. Trimming at V came to 5 bases and at J to 5 bases, leaving 15 bases not matched to a gene. The CDR3 contains 17 residues. Variable domain in full (rest from reference TRBV7-3 and TRBJ2-5): GAGVSQTPSNKVTEKGKYVELRCDPISGHTALYWYRQSLGQGPEFLIYFQGTGAADDSGLPNDRFFAVRPEGSVSTLKIQRTERGDSAVYLCASSTHPRQGGVETQYFGPGTRLLVL.

This clone has just one count. This chain links TRBV5-4 with TRBJ2-3; no definite D call. Looked up from germline, CDR1 is SGHNT and CDR2 is YYREEE (reference sequence). The ends were cut back, 1 base at V and 1 base at J, with 7 bases in the middle. The CDR3 extends over 14 amino acids. CDR3 sequence (DNA): TGTGCCAGCAGCTTGCAGAGCGGCACAGATACGCAGTATTTT. Translated, it gives CASSLQSGTDTQYF.

The genes are TRBV28 and TRBJ2-3, with TRBD1 matching 9 bases. V lost 10 bases, J lost 4 bases, and 6 bases stayed unmatched. Germline V CDR1 and CDR2: MDHEN, SYDVKM. This CDR3 region has 13 residues. CDR3 region: CATCRDRADTQYF. CDR3 coding DNA: TGTGCCACCTGCCGGGACAGGGCAGATACGCAGTATTTT.

As to this clone: Mismatch with germline at one junction end may stem from a read error. The chain carries TRBV3-1 (or the pseudogene TRBV3-2) and TRBJ2-3, with D maybe TRBD2 (5 bases). Germline V gives CDR1 LGHDT, CDR2 YNNKEL (reference sequence). This CDR3 spans 13 amino acids. The CDR3 is CASWRSGTATQYF. CDR3 nucleotide sequence: TGTGCCAGCTGGAGGTCAGGCACAGCTACGCAGTATTTT.

The V and J genes are TRBV5-5 and TRBJ2-7, with D unresolved. Germline assignment: CDR1 SGHKS and CDR2 YYEKEE (reference sequence). Between the trimmed V and J ends, which lost 0 bases and 3 bases, there was a span of 7 bases. The CDR3 length is 13 residues. The DNA for the CDR3 is TGTGCCAGCAGCTTGGAACCTAACTACGAGCAGTACTTC. Amino acids: CASSLEPNYEQYF.

The chain uses TRBV3-1 (or the pseudogene TRBV3-2) and TRBJ2-1, with TRBD2 identical over 9 bases. This CDR3 contains 15 residues. The V and J ends lost 4 bases and 7 bases, in that order; junction bases with no gene match: 8. Germline V lookup: CDR1 LGHDT, CDR2 YNNKEL (reference sequence). CDR3 region: CASSLTGTSRNEQFF. The CDR3, as DNA: TGTGCCAGCAGCCTGACCGGGACTAGCCGGAATGAGCAGTTCTTC.

DNA for the CDR3: TGTGCCAGCTCACATGTCGATCGCGGCAGACCAAATCAAGCTTTCTTT. Translation gives CASSHVDRGRPNQAFF. J is TRBJ1-1 and V is TRBV18; D call uncertain. Trimming left V 4 bases short and J 9 bases short, with 24 bases between. Germline V gene lookup returns CDR1 KGHSH and CDR2 LQKENI. The CDR3 sequence is 16 residues long.

The chain combines TRBV27 with TRBJ2-5; possible D gene TRBD1, 6 bases. The V end lost 3 bases, the J end lost 4 bases, and 9 bases lay between the germline ends. Germline V gives CDR1 MNHEY, CDR2 SMNVEV (reference sequence). This CDR3 has 13 residues. CDR3: CASSFRGGETQYF. In DNA, the CDR3 is TGTGCCAGCAGTTTTCGAGGGGGAGAGACCCAGTACTTC.

This chain connects TRBV6-5 to TRBJ2-2; D is uncertain. There are 12 residues in the CDR3. V lost 3 bases to trimming and J lost 6 bases, with 5 bases between them. Germline V gene lookup returns CDR1 MNHEY and CDR2 SVGAGI. In DNA, the CDR3 is TGTGCCAGCAGTTATAATCCCGGGGAGCTGTTTTTT. The encoded protein is CASSYNPGELFF.

In this sample, this clone turned up once. The chain combines TRBV6-2 or TRBV6-3 with TRBJ2-1; TRBD2 agrees at 12 bases. The CDR3 loop spans 15 amino acids. Germline CDR1 is MNHEY and CDR2 is SVGEGT. Unmatched junction bases numbered 8, after V lost 6 bases and J lost 8 bases. Here the CDR3 reads CASSPGLAGSDEQFF. CDR3 sequence (DNA): TGTGCCAGCAGCCCTGGACTAGCGGGGAGCGATGAGCAGTTCTTC.